This is a list of T cell receptor beta chains from one sample in a study of T cell repertoires in cytomegalovirus infection. Their antigens remain unidentified. TCRdb passed the reads through MiXCR, listing each CDR3 protein once. The table lists fewer than 950,000 distinct CDR3 sequences, approximately 32% of them singletons. The input for sequencing was cultured CD8+ T cells from PBMCs, taken from culture after CMV antigen stimulation. The receptor source for this set is a human donor in good health (CMV status not recorded). Some clones in this sample may be carry-over from other donors' samples. The CDR3 runs from the conserved cysteine through the conserved F or W. A D gene is named only where the DNA matches it firmly. For some rows the clone size is stated as once, few or many, or as a class when expanded; others skip it.

j_call d_call v_call clone_size cdr3_nt cdr3_aa
TRBJ1-6 TRBD1 TRBV28 few TGTGCCAGCAGTCGAAGCAGACAGGGTGGTTCACCCCTCCACTTT CASSRSRQGGSPLHF
TRBJ2-7 - TRBV7-9 - TGTGCCAGCAGCTTGTGGTGCAGCCCCTACGAGCAGTACTTC CASSLWCSPYEQYF
TRBJ2-3 - TRBV29-1 - TGCAGCGGGAGGGACAGCGAGACTAGCACAGATACGCAGTATTTT CSGRDSETSTDTQYF
TRBJ2-4 - TRBV11-2 - TGTGCCAGCAGCTTAGTAACAGCACCTCGACTAGCCAAAAACATTCAGTACTTC CASSLVTAPRLAKNIQYF
TRBJ1-2 TRBD1 TRBV6-1 - TGTGCCAGCAGTTCACCGGGACAGAACTATGGCTACACCTTC CASSSPGQNYGYTF
TRBJ2-3 - TRBV6-5 few TGTGCCAGCAGTGAAGGGTCCAGTGCAGATACGCAGTATTTT CASSEGSSADTQYF
TRBJ2-2 TRBD1 TRBV4-1 - TGCGCCAGCAGCCAAGCCACGGACAGGATGGGGGAGCTGTTTTTT CASSQATDRMGELFF
TRBJ1-5 TRBD1 TRBV12-3/TRBV12-4 - TGTGCCAGCAGCACCGCAGGGGGTGCCAATCAGCCCCAGCATTTT CASSTAGGANQPQHF
TRBJ1-2 - TRBV10-3 few TGTGCCGCTTGGGACGGAAACTATGGCTACACCTTC CAAWDGNYGYTF
TRBJ2-3 TRBD1 TRBV7-8 many TGTGCCAGCAGCTTAGGACAGGGGAGGAAAGATACGCAGTATTTT CASSLGQGRKDTQYF
TRBJ2-2 - TRBV20-1 few TGCAGTGCTAGAGATTGGGACACCGGGGAGCTGTTTTTT CSARDWDTGELFF
TRBJ2-3 - TRBV27 - TGTGCCAGCAGTATCCTTAGGGGCACCACAGATACGCAGTATTTT CASSILRGTTDTQYF
TRBJ2-5 - TRBV6-1 few TGTGCCACCCATGCTGGGGAAGAGACCCAGTACTTC CATHAGEETQYF
TRBJ2-1 - TRBV7-6 many TGTGCCAGCAGCTTAGACCTATCCTACAATGAGCAGTTCTTC CASSLDLSYNEQFF
TRBJ2-5 TRBD1 TRBV7-9 few TGTGCCAGCAGCTTAAGGGACAGGGGGCTGGAAGAGACCCAGTACTTC CASSLRDRGLEETQYF
TRBJ2-1 - TRBV12-3/TRBV12-4 once - CASSFLERYNEQFF
TRBJ2-1 TRBD2 TRBV4-1 - TGCGCCGGCAGCCAAGAGCCAGCGGGGGGCAATGAGCAGTTCTTC CAGSQEPAGGNEQFF
TRBJ2-3 - TRBV7-9 few TGTGCCAGCAGCCTCCCCCTTACCACAGATACGCAGTATTTT CASSLPLTTDTQYF
TRBJ2-3 - TRBV4-1 - TGCGCCAGCAGCGTACAGGGCAGGACCGCAGATACGCAGTATTTT CASSVQGRTADTQYF
TRBJ2-5 - TRBV20-1 once TGCAGTGCCTCTTCTCCTCGTGGGGGGTTGGAGACCCAGTACTTC CSASSPRGGLETQYF
TRBJ1-1 - TRBV27 few TGTGCCAGCGGCTACGGGGAGGGGTTGGACACTGAAGCTTTCTTT CASGYGEGLDTEAFF
TRBJ2-1 - TRBV29-1 few TGCAGCGTTGACGGGCACAATGAGCAGTTCTTC CSVDGHNEQFF
TRBJ1-5 TRBD1 TRBV7-9 few TGTGCCAGCAGCTTAGAGCCTTACAGGGGTGGCAATCAGCCCCAGCATTTT CASSLEPYRGGNQPQHF
TRBJ2-1 TRBD2 TRBV9 - TGTGCCAGCAGCGCAGTACTAGCGGGGGCCTTCTACAATGAGCAGTTCTTC CASSAVLAGAFYNEQFF